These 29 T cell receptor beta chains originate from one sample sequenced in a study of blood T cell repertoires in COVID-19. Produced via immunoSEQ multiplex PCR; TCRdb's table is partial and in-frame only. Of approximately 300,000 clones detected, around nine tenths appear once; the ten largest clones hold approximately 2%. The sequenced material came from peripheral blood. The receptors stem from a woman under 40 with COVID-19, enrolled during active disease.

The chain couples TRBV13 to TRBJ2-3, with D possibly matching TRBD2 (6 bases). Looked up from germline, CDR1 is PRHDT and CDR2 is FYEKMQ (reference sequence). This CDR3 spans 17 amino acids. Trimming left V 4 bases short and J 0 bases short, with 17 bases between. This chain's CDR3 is CASSSSGWAGSTDTQYF. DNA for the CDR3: TGTGCCAGCAGCTCCTCTGGATGGGCGGGGAGCACAGATACGCAGTATTTT.

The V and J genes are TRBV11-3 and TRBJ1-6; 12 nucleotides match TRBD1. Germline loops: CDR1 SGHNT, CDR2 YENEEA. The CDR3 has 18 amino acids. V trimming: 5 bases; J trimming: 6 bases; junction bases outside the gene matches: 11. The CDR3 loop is CASSTGKGQGARNSPLHF. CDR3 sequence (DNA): TGTGCCAGCAGCACAGGAAAGGGACAGGGGGCCCGTAATTCACCCCTCCACTTT. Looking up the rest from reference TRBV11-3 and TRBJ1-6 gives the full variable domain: EAGVVQSPRYKIIEKKQPVAFWCNPISGHNTLYWYLQNLGQGPELLIRYENEEAVDDSQLPKDRFSAERLKGVDSTLKIQPAELGDSAVYLCASSTGKGQGARNSPLHFGNGTRLTVT.

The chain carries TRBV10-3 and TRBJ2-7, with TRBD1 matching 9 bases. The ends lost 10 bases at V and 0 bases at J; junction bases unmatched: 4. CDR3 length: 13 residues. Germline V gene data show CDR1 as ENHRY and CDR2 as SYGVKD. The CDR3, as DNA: TGTGCCAGCCGGGACAGGGACTCCTACGAGCAGTACGTC. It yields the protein CASRDRDSYEQYV.

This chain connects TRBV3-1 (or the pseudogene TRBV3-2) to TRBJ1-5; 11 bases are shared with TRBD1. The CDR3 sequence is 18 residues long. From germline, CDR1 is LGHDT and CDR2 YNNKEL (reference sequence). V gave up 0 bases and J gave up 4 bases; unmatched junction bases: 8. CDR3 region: CASSQEILGQGGNQPQHF. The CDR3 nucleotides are TGTGCCAGCAGCCAAGAAATTTTGGGACAGGGGGGGAATCAGCCCCAGCATTTT.

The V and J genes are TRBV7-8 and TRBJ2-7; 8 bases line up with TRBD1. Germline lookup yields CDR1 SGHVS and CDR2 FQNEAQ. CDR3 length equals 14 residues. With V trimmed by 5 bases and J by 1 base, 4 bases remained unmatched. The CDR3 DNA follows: TGTGCCAGCAGCCAAGGGACAGGATCCTACGAGCAGTACTTC. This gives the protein CASSQGTGSYEQYF.

DNA of the CDR3: TGTGCCAGCAGCACACGACTAGCCCTCGAGCAGTACTTC. Its protein is CASSTRLALEQYF. The genes are TRBV6-5 and TRBJ2-7; TRBD2 agrees at 7 bases. V lost 6 bases and J lost 6; bases outside the gene matches: 8. Germline lookup yields CDR1 MNHEY and CDR2 SVGAGI. The CDR3 consists of 13 residues.

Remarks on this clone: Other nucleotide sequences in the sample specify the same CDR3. CDR3 protein: CASSFSGGARNEQFF. The CDR3 nucleotides are TGTGCCAGCAGCTTTAGCGGGGGGGCCAGGAATGAGCAGTTCTTC. The V gene is TRBV7-3, the J gene TRBJ2-1, with 11 nucleotides matching TRBD2. The CDR3 consists of 15 residues. The germline V gene encodes CDR1 SGHTA and CDR2 FQGTGA. V lost 3 bases and J lost 7; bases outside the gene matches: 5.

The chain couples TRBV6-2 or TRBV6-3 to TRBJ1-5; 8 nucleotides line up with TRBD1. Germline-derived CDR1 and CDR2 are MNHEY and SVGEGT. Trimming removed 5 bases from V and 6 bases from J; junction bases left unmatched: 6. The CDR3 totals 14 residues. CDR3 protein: CASSPGTGGQPQHF. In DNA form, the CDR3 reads TGTGCCAGCAGTCCCGGGACAGGCGGTCAGCCCCAGCATTTT.

The CDR3 sequence is CASSLTSLGTGGSYEQYF. The CDR3 nucleotides are TGCGCCAGCAGCCTGACTTCTCTTGGGACAGGGGGCTCCTACGAGCAGTACTTC. The rearrangement links TRBV5-1 to TRBJ2-7; 11 positions match TRBD1. The germline CDR1 and CDR2 sequences are SGHRS and YFSETQ. This CDR3 contains 18 residues. With 4 bases clipped from V and 0 bases from J, the junction kept 12 bases outside the gene matches.

The CDR3 DNA sequence: TGTGCCACCAGTGATTTAGGGGACAATGAGCAGTTCTTC. Amino acid sequence: CATSDLGDNEQFF. The chain carries TRBV24-1 and TRBJ2-1, with a possible D match to TRBD1 (5 bases). Trimming left V 1 base short and J 5 bases short, with 5 bases between. The CDR3 totals 13 residues. Per the germline V gene, CDR1 is KGHDR and CDR2 is SFDVKD.

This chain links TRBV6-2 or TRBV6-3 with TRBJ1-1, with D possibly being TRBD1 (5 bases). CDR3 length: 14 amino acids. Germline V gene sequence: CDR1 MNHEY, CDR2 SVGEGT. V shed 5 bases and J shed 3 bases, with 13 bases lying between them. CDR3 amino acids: CASSEGRGYTEAFF. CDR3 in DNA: TGTGCCAGCAGTGAGGGCCGGGGGTACACTGAAGCTTTCTTT.

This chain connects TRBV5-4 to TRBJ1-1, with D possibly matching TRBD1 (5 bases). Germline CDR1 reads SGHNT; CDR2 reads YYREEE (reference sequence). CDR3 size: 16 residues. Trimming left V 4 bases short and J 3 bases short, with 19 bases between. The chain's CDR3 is CASSPAGRSRDTEAFF. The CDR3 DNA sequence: TGTGCCAGCAGCCCAGCAGGGAGGAGCAGGGACACTGAAGCTTTCTTT.

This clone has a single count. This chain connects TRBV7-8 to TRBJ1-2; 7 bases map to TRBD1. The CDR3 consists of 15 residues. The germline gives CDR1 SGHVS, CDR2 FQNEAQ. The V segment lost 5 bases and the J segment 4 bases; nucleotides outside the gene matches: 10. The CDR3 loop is CASSLRDRVLYGYTF. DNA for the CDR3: TGTGCCAGCAGCCTCCGGGACAGAGTACTCTATGGCTACACCTTC.

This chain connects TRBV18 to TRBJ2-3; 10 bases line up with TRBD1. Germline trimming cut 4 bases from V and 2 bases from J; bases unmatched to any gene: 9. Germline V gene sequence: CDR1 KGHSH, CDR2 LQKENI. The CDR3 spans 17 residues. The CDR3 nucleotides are TGTGCCAGCTCACAACTCCGGGACAGGGGATCCACAGATACGCAGTATTTT. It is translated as CASSQLRDRGSTDTQYF.

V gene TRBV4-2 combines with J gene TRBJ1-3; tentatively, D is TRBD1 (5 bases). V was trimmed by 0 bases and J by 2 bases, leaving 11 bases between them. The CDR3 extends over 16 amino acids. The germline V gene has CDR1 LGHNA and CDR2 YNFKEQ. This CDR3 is CASSQEAAGPGNTIYF. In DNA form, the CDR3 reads TGTGCCAGCAGCCAAGAGGCGGCAGGGCCTGGAAACACCATATATTTT.

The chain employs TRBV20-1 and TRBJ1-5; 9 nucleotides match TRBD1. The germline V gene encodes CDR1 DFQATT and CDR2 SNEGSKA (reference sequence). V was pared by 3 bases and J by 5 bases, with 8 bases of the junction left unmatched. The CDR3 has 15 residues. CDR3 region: CSASTGTGRYQPQHF. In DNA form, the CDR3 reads TGCAGTGCTAGTACCGGGACAGGGAGGTATCAGCCCCAGCATTTT.

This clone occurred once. The CDR3 sequence is CASSFTTGRNYGYTF. The DNA of the CDR3 is TGTGCCAGCAGTTTCACGACAGGGAGGAACTATGGCTACACCTTC. The chain recombines TRBV6-5 with TRBJ1-2; 7 bases line up with TRBD1. V was clipped by 4 bases and J by 2 bases; unmatched bases: 7. This CDR3 is built from 15 residues. In germline, CDR1 is MNHEY, CDR2 SVGAGI.

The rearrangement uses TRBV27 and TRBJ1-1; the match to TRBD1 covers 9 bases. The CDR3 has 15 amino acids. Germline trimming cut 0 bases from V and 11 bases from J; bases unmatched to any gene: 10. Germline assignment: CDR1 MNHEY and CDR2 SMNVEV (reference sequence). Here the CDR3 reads CASSLSGTGKLNAFF. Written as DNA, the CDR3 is TGTGCCAGCAGTTTATCCGGGACAGGGAAACTGAATGCTTTCTTT.

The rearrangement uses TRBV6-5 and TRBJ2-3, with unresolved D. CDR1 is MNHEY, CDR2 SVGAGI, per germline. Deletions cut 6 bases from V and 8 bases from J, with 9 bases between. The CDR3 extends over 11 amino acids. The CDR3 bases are TGTGCCAGCAGCCCCGGCGGTACGCAGTATTTT. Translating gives CASSPGGTQYF.

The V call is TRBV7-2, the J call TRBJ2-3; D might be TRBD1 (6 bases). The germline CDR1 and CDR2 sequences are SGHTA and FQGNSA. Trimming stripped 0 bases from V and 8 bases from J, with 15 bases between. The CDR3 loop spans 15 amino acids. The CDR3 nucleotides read TGTGCCAGCAGCTTAGCCCGTTTGGGGGCGGGTACGCAGTATTTT. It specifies CASSLARLGAGTQYF.

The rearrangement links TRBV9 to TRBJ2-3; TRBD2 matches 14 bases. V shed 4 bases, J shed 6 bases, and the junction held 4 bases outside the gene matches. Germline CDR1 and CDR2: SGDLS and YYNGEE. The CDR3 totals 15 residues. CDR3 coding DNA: TGTGCCAGCAGCTTCAGACTAGCGGGGGGGGATACGCAGTATTTT. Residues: CASSFRLAGGDTQYF.

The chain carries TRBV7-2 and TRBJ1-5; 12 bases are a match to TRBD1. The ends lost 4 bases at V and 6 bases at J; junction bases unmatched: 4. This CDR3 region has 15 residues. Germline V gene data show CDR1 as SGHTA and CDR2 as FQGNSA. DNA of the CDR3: TGTGCCAGCAGCTGGGGACAGGGGGCAGGTCAGCCCCAGCATTTT. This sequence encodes CASSWGQGAGQPQHF. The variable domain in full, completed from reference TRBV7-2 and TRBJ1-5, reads GAGVSQSPSNKVTEKGKDVELRCDPISGHTALYWYRQSLGQGLEFLIYFQGNSAPDKSGLPSDRFSAERTGGSVSTLTIQRTQQEDSAVYLCASSWGQGAGQPQHFGDGTRLSIL.

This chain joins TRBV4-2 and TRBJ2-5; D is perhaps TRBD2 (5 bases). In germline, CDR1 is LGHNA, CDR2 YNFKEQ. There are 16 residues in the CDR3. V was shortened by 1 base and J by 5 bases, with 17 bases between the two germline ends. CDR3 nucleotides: TGTGCCAGCAGCCAAGGCGTCAGGCGGGCGGCGGAGACCCAGTACTTC. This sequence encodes CASSQGVRRAAETQYF.

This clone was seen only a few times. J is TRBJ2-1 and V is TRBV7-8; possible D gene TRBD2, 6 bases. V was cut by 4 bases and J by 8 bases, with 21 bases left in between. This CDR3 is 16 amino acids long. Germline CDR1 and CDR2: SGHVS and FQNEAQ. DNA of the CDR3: TGTGCCAGCAGCTCCAGGAGGGGCGGGGTTAGCGATGAGCAGTTCTTC. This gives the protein CASSSRRGGVSDEQFF.

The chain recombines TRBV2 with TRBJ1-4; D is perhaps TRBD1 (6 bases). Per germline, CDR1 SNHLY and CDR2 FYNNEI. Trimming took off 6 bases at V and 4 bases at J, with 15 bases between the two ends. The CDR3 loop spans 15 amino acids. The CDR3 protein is CASRELTGINEKLFF. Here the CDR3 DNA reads TGTGCCAGCAGGGAATTGACAGGCATTAATGAAAAACTGTTTTTT.

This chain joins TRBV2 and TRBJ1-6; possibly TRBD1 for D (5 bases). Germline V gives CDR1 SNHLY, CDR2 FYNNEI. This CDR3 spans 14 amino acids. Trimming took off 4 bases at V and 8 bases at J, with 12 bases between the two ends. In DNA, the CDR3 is TGTGCCAGCAGTGGACAGTCTGTTTATTCACCCCTCCACTTT. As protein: CASSGQSVYSPLHF.

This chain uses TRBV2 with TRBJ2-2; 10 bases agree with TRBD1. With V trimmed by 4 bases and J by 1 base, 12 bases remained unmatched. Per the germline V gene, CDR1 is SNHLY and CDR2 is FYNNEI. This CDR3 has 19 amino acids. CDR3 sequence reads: CASSVRQGAAFWNTGELFF. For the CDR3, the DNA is TGTGCCAGCAGTGTTCGACAGGGGGCGGCCTTCTGGAACACCGGGGAGCTGTTTTTT.

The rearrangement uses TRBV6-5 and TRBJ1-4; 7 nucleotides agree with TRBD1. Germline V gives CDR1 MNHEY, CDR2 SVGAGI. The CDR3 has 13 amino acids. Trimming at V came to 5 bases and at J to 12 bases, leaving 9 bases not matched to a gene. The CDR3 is CASSLQGRLELFF. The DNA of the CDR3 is TGTGCCAGCAGTCTACAGGGGCGGCTGGAACTGTTTTTT.

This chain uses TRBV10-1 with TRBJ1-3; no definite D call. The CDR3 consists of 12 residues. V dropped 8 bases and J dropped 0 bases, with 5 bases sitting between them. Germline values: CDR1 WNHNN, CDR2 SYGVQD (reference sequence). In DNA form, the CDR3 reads TGCGCCAGCGGCCACTCTGGAAACACCATATATTTT. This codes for CASGHSGNTIYF.